What follows are 20 T cell receptor beta chains derived from one specimen sequenced in a study of blood T cell repertoires in COVID-19. This table comes from immunoSEQ multiplex PCR, and its TCRdb copy is limited to in-frame clones, with some not included. The profile shows about 90,000 clones, roughly 92% of them singletons. Sequencing used peripheral blood. The receptors derive from an older woman with active COVID-19.

This chain uses TRBV5-1 with TRBJ2-1, with 7 bases matching TRBD1. V was pared by 0 bases and J by 7 bases, with 4 bases of the junction left unmatched. Germline assignment: CDR1 SGHRS and CDR2 YFSETQ. CDR3 length equals 14 residues. The DNA of the CDR3 is TGCGCCAGCAGCTTGGGCCCAGGGGGAAATGAGCAGTTCTTC. This sequence encodes CASSLGPGGNEQFF.

This clone has just one count. The chain employs TRBV27 and TRBJ2-7, with TRBD2 matching 7 bases. V was clipped by 6 bases and J by 6 bases; unmatched bases: 8. The CDR3 extends over 13 amino acids. Looked up from germline, CDR1 is MNHEY and CDR2 is SMNVEV (reference sequence). CDR3 residues: CASSPSGGSEQYF. CDR3 bases: TGTGCCAGCAGCCCCTCGGGAGGAAGCGAGCAGTACTTC.

The chain combines TRBV6-5 with TRBJ2-5; 10 bases fit TRBD2. The CDR3 runs to 14 residues. Germline V gene sequence: CDR1 MNHEY, CDR2 SVGAGI. V lost 10 bases and J lost 2; bases outside the gene matches: 7. CDR3 coding DNA: TGTGCCATCCGGACTAGCGGCCCACAAGAGACCCAGTACTTC. As protein: CAIRTSGPQETQYF.

This clone was picked up one time. V and J are TRBV27 and TRBJ2-2; 7 nucleotides align to TRBD1. This CDR3 contains 15 residues. V lost 6 bases and J lost 1; bases outside the gene matches: 5. CDR1 MNHEY and CDR2 SMNVEV come from the germline V gene (reference sequence). The CDR3: CASSPGTVNTGELFF. CDR3 bases: TGTGCCAGCAGCCCCGGGACAGTGAACACCGGGGAGCTGTTTTTT.

V usage is TRBV5-4 and J usage is TRBJ2-7; maybe TRBD1 (6 bases). The CDR3 sequence is 15 residues long. The germline CDR1 and CDR2 sequences are SGHNT and YYREEE (reference sequence). Trimming pared 0 bases from V and 2 bases from J, leaving 12 bases between. CDR3 in DNA: TGTGCCAGCAGCTTGGGGTTTGGGGACACCTACGAGCAGTACTTC. Its translation: CASSLGFGDTYEQYF.

The rearrangement uses TRBV5-4 and TRBJ2-7; 8 nucleotides align to TRBD1. The CDR3 length is 15 residues. Germline V gives CDR1 SGHNT, CDR2 YYREEE (reference sequence). V trimming: 3 bases; J trimming: 5 bases; junction bases outside the gene matches: 10. The CDR3 region has the DNA TGTGCCAGCAGCTCCCGGGAACAGGGGGGCCACGAGCAGTACTTC. Protein product: CASSSREQGGHEQYF.

The rearrangement uses TRBV6-5 and TRBJ1-1; D remains ambiguous. Germline values: CDR1 MNHEY, CDR2 SVGAGI. The CDR3 has 13 amino acids. V shed 7 bases and J shed 0 bases, with 9 bases lying between them. CDR3 protein: CASTKTLNTEAFF. For the CDR3, the DNA is TGTGCCAGCACCAAAACACTGAACACTGAAGCTTTCTTT.

The V gene is TRBV3-1 (or the pseudogene TRBV3-2), the J gene TRBJ2-1; D remains unclear. The CDR3 sequence is 11 residues long. The V end lost 1 base, the J end lost 9 bases, and 4 bases lay between the germline ends. CDR1 and CDR2 from the germline V gene are LGHDT and YNNKEL (reference sequence). The CDR3 DNA is TGTGCCAGCAGCCAAGCCCGTGAGCAGTTCTTC. This translates into CASSQAREQFF.

The chain couples TRBV5-1 to TRBJ2-3; unclear D gene. This CDR3 contains 15 residues. CDR1 is SGHRS and CDR2 is YFSETQ in the germline V gene. The V gene lost 0 bases and the J gene lost 2 bases, with 10 bases spanning the gap. CDR3 region: CASSLDIQATDTQYF. Written as DNA, the CDR3 is TGCGCCAGCAGCTTGGACATTCAGGCCACAGATACGCAGTATTTT.

The chain recombines TRBV30 with TRBJ1-5, with a tentative D call TRBD1 (5 bases). The V end was cut by 2 bases, the J end by 3 bases, with 11 bases between. The CDR3 consists of 14 residues. Germline values: CDR1 GTSNPN, CDR2 SVGIG (reference sequence). The CDR3 is CAWSSGGPNQPQHF. The DNA for the CDR3 is TGTGCCTGGAGTTCCGGGGGTCCCAATCAGCCCCAGCATTTT.

The chain combines TRBV5-5 with TRBJ1-4; 7 bases match TRBD1. V lost 5 bases to trimming and J lost 0 bases; unmatched junction nucleotides: 1. This CDR3 contains 14 residues. Germline loops: CDR1 SGHKS, CDR2 YYEKEE (reference sequence). The CDR3 region is CASRGQPTNEKLFF. CDR3 nucleotides: TGTGCCAGCAGGGGACAGCCAACTAATGAAAAACTGTTTTTT.

The chain recombines TRBV5-1 with TRBJ2-3; possibly TRBD1 for D (5 bases). The V end lost 10 bases, the J end lost 1 base, and 16 bases lay between the germline ends. The CDR3 consists of 14 residues. Germline CDR1 and CDR2: SGHRS and YFSETQ. In nucleotides, the CDR3 is TGCGCCTCTAGTGGGGCTACCGGCACAGATACGCAGTATTTT. Translation gives CASSGATGTDTQYF.

Concerning this clone itself: In the same sample, other DNA sequences code for this CDR3. The CDR3 here is CASSLAGGQETQYF. The CDR3 nucleotides are TGTGCCAGCAGCTTAGCAGGGGGACAAGAGACCCAGTACTTC. V is TRBV7-9 and J is TRBJ2-5, with D perhaps TRBD1 (6 bases). This CDR3 is built from 14 residues. Trimming removed 0 bases from V and 2 bases from J, with 7 bases in between. The germline CDR1 and CDR2 sequences are SEHNR and FQNEAQ (reference sequence).

The gene calls are TRBV7-3 and TRBJ2-2; D might be TRBD2 (6 bases). This CDR3 comprises 12 residues. Germline V gene sequence: CDR1 SGHTA, CDR2 FQGTGA. V shed 5 bases and J shed 7 bases, with 8 bases lying between them. The CDR3 DNA is TGTGCCAGCAGCGACGGGAGCGGGGAGCTGTTTTTT. Protein: CASSDGSGELFF.

The chain combines TRBV19 with TRBJ1-2; tentatively, D is TRBD1 (6 bases). Between the trimmed V and J ends, which lost 4 bases and 1 base, there was a span of 10 bases. This CDR3 comprises 14 residues. Germline V CDR1 and CDR2: LNHDA, SQIVND (reference sequence). The DNA for the CDR3 is TGTGCCAGTAGTACCCGGACAGATAACTATGGCTACACCTTC. It translates to CASSTRTDNYGYTF.

The chain combines TRBV6-5 with TRBJ1-1, with 8 bases that match TRBD1. The J segment lost 3 bases and the V segment lost 4 bases, leaving 4 bases of the junction unmatched. The germline gives CDR1 MNHEY, CDR2 SVGAGI. The CDR3 extends over 14 amino acids. CDR3: CASSSGQGDTEAFF. CDR3 DNA: TGTGCCAGCAGTTCCGGACAGGGCGACACTGAAGCTTTCTTT.

The chain carries TRBV30 and TRBJ1-2, with 8 bases lining up with TRBD1. Germline CDR1 reads GTSNPN; CDR2 reads SVGIG (reference sequence). The CDR3 runs 16 residues. The V segment lost 2 bases and the J segment 0 bases; nucleotides outside the gene matches: 8. The CDR3 bases are TGTGCCTGGAGTCGAGACAGGGGTTCGGCTAACTATGGCTACACCTTC. Translated: CAWSRDRGSANYGYTF.

The chain joins TRBV5-4 to TRBJ2-3; no definite D call. Between the trimmed V and J ends, which lost 0 bases and 0 bases, there was a span of 8 bases. The CDR3 spans 15 residues. Germline V gene data show CDR1 as SGHNT and CDR2 as YYREEE (reference sequence). The CDR3: CASSLDSTSTDTQYF. The CDR3 DNA is TGTGCCAGCAGCTTGGACAGTACCAGCACAGATACGCAGTATTTT.

The chain is built from TRBV7-8 and TRBJ2-1; TRBD2 aligns across 11 bases. CDR1 is SGHVS, CDR2 FQNEAQ, per germline. V was clipped by 0 bases and J by 4 bases; unmatched bases: 11. This CDR3 region has 19 residues. As DNA, the CDR3 is TGTGCCAGCAGCTTAGCGCGGGTGGCTAGCGGGAGGAGTTACAATGAGCAGTTCTTC. It specifies CASSLARVASGRSYNEQFF.

The chain links TRBV4-1 to TRBJ1-2; tentatively, D is TRBD1 (5 bases). Germline V gene lookup returns CDR1 MGHRA and CDR2 YSYEKL. The CDR3 length is 13 residues. V was shortened by 4 bases and J by 7 bases, with 13 bases between the two germline ends. CDR3 bases: TGCGCCAGCAGCCGAACAGGCTTAGGTGGCTACACCTTC. Translating gives CASSRTGLGGYTF.